The next 11 T cell receptor beta chains were all read from a single sample in a study of CD8+ T cells in alopecia areata. Pooled cutaneous lymph node cells were sorted using CD4, CD8alpha, NKG2D, NKG2ACE and other markers. After isolation, RNA underwent reverse transcription to generate cDNA as the sequencing template. Profiling relied on immunoSEQ multiplex PCR, and the TCRdb table lists in-frame clones only, not all of them. The data show around 300,000 clones, with none appearing a single time. The sequenced material came from CD4+ T cells sorted from a lymph node. These receptors came from a C3H/HeJ mouse with alopecia areata. The strain's MHC type: H2-k.

Points on this clone: The genes are named according to mouse. The read finishes 4 residues shy of the CDR3 end, and the germline J gene is used to complete it. The same CDR3 can be traced to other DNA sequences in this sample. The V and J genes are TRBV1 and TRBJ1-2; weak D call: TRBD1 (6 bases). V was pared by 3 bases and J by 2 bases, with 10 bases between. CDR3 length: 14 residues. Germline values: CDR1 NSQYPW, CDR2 LRSPGD (reference sequence). CDR3 bases read: TGCACCTGCAGTGCCCCAGGGGTGAACTCC. This sequence encodes CTCSAPGVNS. The full-length CDR3 reads as CTCSAPGVNSDYTF.

This clone was seen only a few times. Germline and genes here are mouse. The read finishes 4 residues shy of the CDR3 end, and the germline J gene is used to complete it. V gene TRBV29 combines with J gene TRBJ2-5; D is unresolved. CDR3 length equals 11 residues. Germline values: CDR1 MSHET, CDR2 SYDVDS. The CDR3 protein is CASSPRDTQYF. The CDR3 bases that were read are TGTGCTAGCAGCCCTCGAGAC.

A few counts support this clone. All gene names here are mouse names. The read gets to within 4 residues of the CDR3 end, and the germline J gene fills in the rest. The chain carries TRBV13-3 and TRBJ2-7, with 7 bases fitting TRBD1. The V gene's germline CDR1 is NNHDY and CDR2 SYVADS. The CDR3 extends over 14 amino acids. The trim removed 4 bases at V and 2 bases at J, leaving 6 bases unmatched. The CDR3 DNA, read in part, is TGTGCCAGCAGTCACAGGGGAGGCGCCTAT. Translating gives CASSHRGGAY. The CDR3 as a whole reads CASSHRGGAYEQYF.

Comment on this clone: Gene names follow the mouse nomenclature. The CDR3 end lies 4 residues beyond the end of the read and is filled in from the germline J gene. The chain uses TRBV13-1 and TRBJ2-2; maybe TRBD1 (5 bases). The V gene's germline CDR1 is NSHNY and CDR2 SYGAGN. The CDR3 has 15 residues. The CDR3 loop is CASSDAWTTEGQLYF. CDR3 DNA (partial): TGTGCCAGCAGTGATGCATGGACAACAGAGGGG.

This clone was counted ten times or more. Here the gene names and germline are mouse. The CDR3: CASSIQGANNSPLYF. The DNA read from the CDR3 is TGTGCCAGCAGTATCCAGGGGGCCAATAATTCGCCC. V usage is TRBV19 and J usage is TRBJ1-6; TRBD1 agrees at 8 bases. The observed sequence ends 3 residues before the CDR3 terminus, with the missing tail filled in from the germline J gene. TRBJ1-6 is filed as an ORF, its function uncertain. Trimming removed 2 bases from V and 5 bases from J; junction bases left unmatched: 3. CDR3 length: 15 residues. Looked up from germline, CDR1 is FNHDT and CDR2 is SITEND (reference sequence).

Concerning this clone: The genes and germline here are from mouse. The CDR3 bases that were read are TGTGCCAGCAGTGATGACCACTACTCCTAT. This sequence encodes CASSDDHYSY. The CDR3 in full is CASSDDHYSYEQYF. The chain employs TRBV13-1 and TRBJ2-7; D is unresolved. The CDR3 is cut off 4 residues early in the read; its end comes from the germline J gene. The CDR3 has 14 amino acids. With 0 bases removed from V and 0 bases from J, the gap between germline ends came to 7 bases. From germline, CDR1 is NSHNY and CDR2 SYGAGN.

This clone was counted at least ten times. The germline and genes are mouse ones. The CDR3 goes on 4 residues after the read ends, and that part is filled in from the germline J gene. Additional DNA sequences in this sample encode the identical CDR3. The chain recombines TRBV17 with TRBJ2-3; 8 bases fit TRBD1. The ends lost 2 bases at V and 1 base at J; junction bases unmatched: 2. Per the germline V gene, CDR1 is MNHDT and CDR2 is YYDKIL. CDR3 length: 15 residues. The chain's CDR3 is CASSRQGAGAETLYF. The sequenced part of the CDR3 DNA is TGTGCTAGCAGTAGACAGGGGGCAGGTGCAGAA.

The sample holds a few counts of this clone. Gene names follow the mouse nomenclature. The part of the CDR3 DNA that was read is TGTGCCAGCAGCCAGGACTGGGGGGGCGCATTTGCT. Amino acids: CASSQDWGGAFA. The full CDR3 sequence reads CASSQDWGGAFAEQFF. This chain uses TRBV14 with TRBJ2-1; TRBD2 matches at 13 bases. The read ends 4 residues early relative to the CDR3; the germline J gene fills the gap. After removal of 5 bases from V and 6 bases from J, the junction contained 8 bases not matched to a gene. Per germline, CDR1 SGHDT and CDR2 FRDEAV. The CDR3 runs 16 residues.

This clone was seen only a few times. Gene names denote mouse genes. The read halts 4 residues ahead of the CDR3 end, with the missing end drawn from the germline J gene. This chain joins TRBV13-2 and TRBJ1-2; 7 bases are a match to TRBD1. Per germline, CDR1 NNHNN and CDR2 SYGAGS (reference sequence). The CDR3 is made up of 16 amino acids. V lost 3 bases to trimming and J lost 0 bases; unmatched junction nucleotides: 8. This CDR3 is CASGADLGTANSDYTF. CDR3 bases read: TGTGCCAGCGGTGCCGACCTCGGGACAGCAAACTCC.

This clone was recorded a few times. Genes here carry mouse names. The read finishes 4 residues shy of the CDR3 end, and the germline J gene is used to complete it. The chain combines TRBV19 with TRBJ2-7; D possibly corresponds to TRBD1 (5 bases). This CDR3 has 12 amino acids. The germline CDR1 and CDR2 sequences are FNHDT and SITEND (reference sequence). Deletions cut 5 bases from V and 3 bases from J, with 9 bases between. The covered CDR3 bases are TGTGCCAGCAGGGACAAACTCTAT. This codes for CASRDKLY. The entire CDR3 protein reads CASRDKLYEQYF.

This clone was detected a few times. Mouse gene names apply. The CDR3 spells CASGDAQGRTPLYF. CDR3 DNA, as far as it was read: TGTGCCAGCGGTGATGCACAGGGGAGGACGCCC. This chain connects TRBV13-2 to TRBJ1-6; the match to TRBD1 covers 7 bases. Coverage ceases 3 residues before the CDR3 finishes, and the germline J gene fills in the end. TRBJ1-6 belongs to the ORF category, with a function that is uncertain. Germline V gives CDR1 NNHNN, CDR2 SYGAGS (reference sequence). The V gene end was trimmed by 0 bases and the J gene end by 11 bases; junction bases not matched to a gene: 5. This CDR3 contains 14 residues.